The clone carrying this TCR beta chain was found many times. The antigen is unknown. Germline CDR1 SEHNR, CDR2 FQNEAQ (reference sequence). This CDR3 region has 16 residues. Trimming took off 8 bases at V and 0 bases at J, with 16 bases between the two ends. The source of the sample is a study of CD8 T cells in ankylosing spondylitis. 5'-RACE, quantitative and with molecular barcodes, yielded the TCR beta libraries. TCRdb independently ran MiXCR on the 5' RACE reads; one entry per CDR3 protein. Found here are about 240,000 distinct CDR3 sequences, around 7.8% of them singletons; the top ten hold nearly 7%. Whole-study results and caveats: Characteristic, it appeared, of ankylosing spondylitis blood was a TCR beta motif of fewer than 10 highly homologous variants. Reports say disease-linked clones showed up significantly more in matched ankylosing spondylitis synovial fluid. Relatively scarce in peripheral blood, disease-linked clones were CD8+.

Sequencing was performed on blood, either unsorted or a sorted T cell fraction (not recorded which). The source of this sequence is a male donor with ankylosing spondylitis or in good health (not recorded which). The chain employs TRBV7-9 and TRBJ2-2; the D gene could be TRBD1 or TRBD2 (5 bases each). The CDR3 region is CASYMSGTTNTGELFF. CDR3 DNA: TGTGCCAGCTATATGAGTGGGACCACGAACACCGGGGAGCTGTTTTTT.